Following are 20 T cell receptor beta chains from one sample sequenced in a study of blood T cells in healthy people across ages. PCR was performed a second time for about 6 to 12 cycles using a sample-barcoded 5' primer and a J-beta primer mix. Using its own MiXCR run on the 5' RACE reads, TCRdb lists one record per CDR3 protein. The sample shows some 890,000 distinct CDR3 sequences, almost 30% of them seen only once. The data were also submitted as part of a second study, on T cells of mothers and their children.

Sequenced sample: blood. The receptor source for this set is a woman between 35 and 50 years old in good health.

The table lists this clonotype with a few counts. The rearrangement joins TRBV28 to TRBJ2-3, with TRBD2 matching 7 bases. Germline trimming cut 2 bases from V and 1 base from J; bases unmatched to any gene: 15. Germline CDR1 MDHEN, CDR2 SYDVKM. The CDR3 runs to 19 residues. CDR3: CASSLGRRILSGGTDTQYF. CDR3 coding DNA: TGTGCCAGCAGTTTAGGACGACGCATATTGAGCGGGGGCACAGATACGCAGTATTTT.

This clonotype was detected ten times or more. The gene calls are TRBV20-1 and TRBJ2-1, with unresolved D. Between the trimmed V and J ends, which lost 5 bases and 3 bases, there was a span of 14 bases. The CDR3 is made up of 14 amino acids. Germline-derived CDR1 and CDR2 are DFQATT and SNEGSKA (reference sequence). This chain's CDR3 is CSAGPIQDYNEQFF. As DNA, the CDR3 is TGCAGTGCTGGACCGATCCAAGACTACAATGAGCAGTTCTTC.

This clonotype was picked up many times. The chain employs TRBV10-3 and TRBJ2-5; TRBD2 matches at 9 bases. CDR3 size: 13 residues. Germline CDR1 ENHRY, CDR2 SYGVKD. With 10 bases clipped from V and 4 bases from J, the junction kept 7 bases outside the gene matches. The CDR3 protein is CATRASGVETQYF. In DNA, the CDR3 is TGTGCCACCCGGGCTAGCGGGGTAGAGACCCAGTACTTC.

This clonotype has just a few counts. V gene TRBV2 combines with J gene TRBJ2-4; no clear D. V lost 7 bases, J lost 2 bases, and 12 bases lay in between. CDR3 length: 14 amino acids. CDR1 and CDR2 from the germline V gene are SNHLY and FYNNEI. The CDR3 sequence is CASMEVATKNIQYF. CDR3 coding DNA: TGTGCCAGCATGGAAGTGGCGACCAAAAACATTCAGTACTTC. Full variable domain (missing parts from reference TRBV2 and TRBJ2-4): EPEVTQTPSHQVTQMGQEVILRCVPISNHLYFYWYRQILGQKVEFLVSFYNNEISEKSEIFDDQFSVERPDGSNFTLKIRSTKLEDSAMYFCASMEVATKNIQYFGAGTRLSVL.

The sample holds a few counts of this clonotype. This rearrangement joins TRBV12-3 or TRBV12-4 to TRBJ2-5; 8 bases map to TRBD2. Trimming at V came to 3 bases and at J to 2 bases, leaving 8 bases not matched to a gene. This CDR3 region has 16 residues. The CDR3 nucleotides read TGTGCCAGCAGTTTTTCTTTGCGGGGGGAACAAGAGACCCAGTACTTC. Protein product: CASSFSLRGEQETQYF.

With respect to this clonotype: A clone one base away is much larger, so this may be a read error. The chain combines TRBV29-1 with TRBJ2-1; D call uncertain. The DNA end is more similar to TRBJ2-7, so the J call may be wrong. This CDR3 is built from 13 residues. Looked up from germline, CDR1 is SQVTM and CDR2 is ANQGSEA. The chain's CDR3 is CSVETPRYNEQYF. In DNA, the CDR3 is TGCAGCGTTGAGACACCGCGTTACAATGAGCAGTACTTC.

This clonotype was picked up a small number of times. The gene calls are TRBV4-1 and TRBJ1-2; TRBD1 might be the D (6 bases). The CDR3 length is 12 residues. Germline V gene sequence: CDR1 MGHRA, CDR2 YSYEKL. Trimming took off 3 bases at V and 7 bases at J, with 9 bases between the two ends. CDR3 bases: TGCGCCAGCAGCCAGGGGGCCCCTGGCTACACCTTC. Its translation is CASSQGAPGYTF.

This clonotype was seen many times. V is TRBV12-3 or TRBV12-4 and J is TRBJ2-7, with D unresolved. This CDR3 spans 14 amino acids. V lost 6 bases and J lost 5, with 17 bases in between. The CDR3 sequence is CASSLEAVNDEQYF. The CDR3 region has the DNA TGTGCCAGCAGCCTCGAAGCCGTGAACGACGAGCAGTACTTC.

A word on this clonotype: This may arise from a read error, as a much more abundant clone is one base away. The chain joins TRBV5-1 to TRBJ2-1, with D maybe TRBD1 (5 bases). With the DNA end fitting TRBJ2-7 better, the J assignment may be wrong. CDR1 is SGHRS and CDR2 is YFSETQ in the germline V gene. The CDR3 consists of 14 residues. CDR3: CASGDSSSYNEQYF. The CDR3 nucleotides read TGCGCCAGCGGAGACAGTAGCTCCTACAATGAGCAGTACTTC.

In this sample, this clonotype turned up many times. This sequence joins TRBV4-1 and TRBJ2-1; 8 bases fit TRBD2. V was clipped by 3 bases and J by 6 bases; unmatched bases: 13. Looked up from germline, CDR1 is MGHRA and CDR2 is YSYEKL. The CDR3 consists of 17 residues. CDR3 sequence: CASSQDPWLGTSNEQFF. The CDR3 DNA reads TGCGCCAGCAGCCAGGATCCTTGGTTGGGGACTAGCAATGAGCAGTTCTTC.

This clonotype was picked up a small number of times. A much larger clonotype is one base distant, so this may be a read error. This CDR3 is CSALPRAGKQETQYF. In DNA, the CDR3 is TGCAGTGCTCTCCCCAGAGCAGGAAAGCAAGAGACCCAGTACTTC. This rearrangement joins TRBV20-1 to TRBJ2-5; no clear D. This CDR3 is built from 15 residues. V shed 5 bases and J shed 2 bases, with 18 bases lying between them. Germline CDR1 DFQATT, CDR2 SNEGSKA (reference sequence).

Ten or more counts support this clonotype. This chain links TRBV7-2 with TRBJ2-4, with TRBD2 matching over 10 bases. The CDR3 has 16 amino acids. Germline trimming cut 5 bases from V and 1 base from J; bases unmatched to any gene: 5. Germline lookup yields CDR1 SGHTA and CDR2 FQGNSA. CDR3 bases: TGTGCCAGCAGCGTACCGGGACTAGCGGCCAAAAACATTCAGTACTTC. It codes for CASSVPGLAAKNIQYF.

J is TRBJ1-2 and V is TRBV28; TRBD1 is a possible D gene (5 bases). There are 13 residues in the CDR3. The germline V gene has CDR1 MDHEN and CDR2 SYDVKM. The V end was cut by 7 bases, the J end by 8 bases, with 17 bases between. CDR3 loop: CASNILRGEGYTF. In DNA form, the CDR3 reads TGTGCCAGCAATATTCTCCGGGGGGAGGGCTACACCTTC.

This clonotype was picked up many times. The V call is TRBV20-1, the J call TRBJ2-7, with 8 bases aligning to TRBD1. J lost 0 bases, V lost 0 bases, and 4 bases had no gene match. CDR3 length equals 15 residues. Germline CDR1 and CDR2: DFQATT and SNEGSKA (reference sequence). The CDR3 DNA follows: TGCAGTGCTAGAGACCAGGACAGGGCCTCCTACGAGCAGTACTTC. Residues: CSARDQDRASYEQYF.

CDR3 sequence: CASSPDRRSQETQYF. The CDR3 bases are TGTGCCAGCAGCCCGGACAGGAGATCCCAAGAGACCCAGTACTTC. The rearrangement joins TRBV7-9 to TRBJ2-5; TRBD1 matches 7 bases. The CDR3 has 15 residues. Looked up from germline, CDR1 is SEHNR and CDR2 is FQNEAQ (reference sequence). Trimming at V came to 5 bases and at J to 1 base, leaving 7 bases not matched to a gene.

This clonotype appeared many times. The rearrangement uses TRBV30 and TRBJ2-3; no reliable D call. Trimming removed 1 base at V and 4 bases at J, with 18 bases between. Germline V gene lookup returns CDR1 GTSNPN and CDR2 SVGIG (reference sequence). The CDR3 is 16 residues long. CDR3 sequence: CAWSGFGPSLADTQYF. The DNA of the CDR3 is TGTGCCTGGAGTGGGTTCGGACCGTCGCTTGCAGATACGCAGTATTTT.

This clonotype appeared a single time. Here the CDR3 DNA reads TGTGCCAGCAGTCCAGCCCCGGGACAGGTCGGTCCCGAGCAGTTCTTC. As protein: CASSPAPGQVGPEQFF. The V call is TRBV28, the J call TRBJ2-1, with 8 bases fitting TRBD1. V was clipped by 5 bases and J by 10 bases; unmatched bases: 16. The CDR3 is 16 amino acids. From germline, CDR1 is MDHEN and CDR2 SYDVKM.

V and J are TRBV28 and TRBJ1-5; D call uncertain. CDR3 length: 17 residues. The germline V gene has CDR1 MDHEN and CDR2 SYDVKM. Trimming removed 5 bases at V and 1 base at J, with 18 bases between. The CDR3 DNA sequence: TGTGCCAGCAGTATCACCGTCCTGAGGAGAAGCAATCAGCCCCAGCATTTT. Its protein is CASSITVLRRSNQPQHF.

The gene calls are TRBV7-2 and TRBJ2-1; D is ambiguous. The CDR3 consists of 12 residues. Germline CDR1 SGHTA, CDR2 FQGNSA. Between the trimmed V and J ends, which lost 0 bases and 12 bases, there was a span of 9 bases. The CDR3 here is CASSLARGGQFF. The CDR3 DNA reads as TGTGCCAGCAGCTTAGCCCGCGGTGGGCAGTTCTTC.

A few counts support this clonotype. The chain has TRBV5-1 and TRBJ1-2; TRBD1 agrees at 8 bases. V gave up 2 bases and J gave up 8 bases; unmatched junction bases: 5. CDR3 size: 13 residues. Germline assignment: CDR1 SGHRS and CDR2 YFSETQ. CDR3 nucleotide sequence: TGCGCCAGCAGCTTTGACAGGGGTAACGGCTACACCTTC. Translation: CASSFDRGNGYTF.